This T cell receptor beta chain is from a study of cytomegalovirus exposure and HLA in healthy donors. Sequencing was performed with immunoSEQ multiplex PCR; in TCRdb, only in-frame clones are kept and a portion is missing. The sample shows about 180,000 clones, about 85% of them seen only once. Study outcomes and limitations: Listed as cytomegalovirus-associated were 150 or so TCR beta chains.

V shed 2 bases, J shed 7 bases, and the junction held 10 bases outside the gene matches. There are 16 residues in the CDR3. Germline V gene sequence: CDR1 LGHNA, CDR2 YNFKEQ. This clone was recorded only once. Antigen specificity is unknown. Donors came from a validation cohort of some 110 subjects, distinct from the first 666-subject cohort. Source material: PBMCs. The sequence was obtained from a young man in good health and CMV-seropositive. The genes are TRBV4-2 and TRBJ2-1; the match to TRBD2 covers 8 bases. The CDR3 DNA follows: TGTGCCAGCAGCCAAAAATCCGGGACTAGTGGGAATGAGCAGTTCTTC. Its translation is CASSQKSGTSGNEQFF.